Following are 31 T cell receptor beta chains from one sample sequenced in a study of regulatory T cells in long-lasting Graves disease. The time point denotes: newly diagnosed GD, antithyroid drugs for less than 3 months. From PBMCs, RNA was extracted and then used to make the TCR library. Researchers made TCR beta libraries by using iRepertoire HTBI primers and running Arm-PCR on CDR3 regions. TCRdb analysed the multiplex PCR reads with MiXCR anew, one entry per CDR3 protein. The sample contains some 560,000 distinct CDR3 sequences, about 16% of which appear only once. These records were also assigned to another study, of T cells in Graves' hyperthyroidism and ophthalmopathy.

This material consisted of peripheral blood mononuclear cells (PBMCs), taken at new diagnosis, from a patient treated with antithyroid drugs. The receptors here all came from a woman aged 35 to 59 with Graves disease.

The chain uses TRBV29-1 and TRBJ1-2, with 9 bases that match TRBD1. The CDR3 extends over 13 amino acids. In germline, CDR1 is SQVTM, CDR2 ANQGSEA. The trim removed 6 bases at V and 11 bases at J, leaving 13 bases unmatched. CDR3 coding DNA: TGCAGCGTCCTGGCGGAGGGACAGGGACGATACACCTTC. Encoded protein: CSVLAEGQGRYTF.

The V call is TRBV20-1, the J call TRBJ2-1, with 7 positions matching TRBD2. V lost 2 bases to trimming and J lost 9 bases; unmatched junction nucleotides: 19. The CDR3 extends over 17 amino acids. Looked up from germline, CDR1 is DFQATT and CDR2 is SNEGSKA (reference sequence). The CDR3 spells CSARPREASPPRGEQFF. The CDR3 coding sequence is TGCAGTGCTAGACCTCGGGAGGCTTCCCCACCCCGGGGTGAGCAGTTCTTC.

The chain links TRBV3-1 to TRBJ2-5; 8 positions match TRBD2. The CDR3 extends over 16 amino acids. Germline CDR1 LGHDT, CDR2 YNNKEL (reference sequence). The V segment lost 6 bases and the J segment 4 bases; nucleotides outside the gene matches: 13. As DNA, the CDR3 is TGTGCCAGCAGGTTACGGGGGGGCCTTGGGGGAGAGACCCAGTACTTC. The encoded protein is CASRLRGGLGGETQYF.

The rearrangement uses TRBV6-1 and TRBJ2-2; D is undetermined. In germline, CDR1 is MNHNS, CDR2 SASEGT. The CDR3 extends over 15 amino acids. Trimming shortened V by 3 bases and J by 2 bases, and 10 bases separated the two germline ends. Here the CDR3 DNA reads TGTGCCAGCAGTGACAACCGACGCAACACCGGGGAGCTGTTTTTT. Protein: CASSDNRRNTGELFF.

This clonotype was seen a handful of times. V usage is TRBV19 and J usage is TRBJ1-5; D uncertain. Trimming shortened V by 3 bases and J by 3 bases, and 6 bases separated the two germline ends. From germline, CDR1 is LNHDA and CDR2 SQIVND (reference sequence). CDR3 length: 13 residues. DNA of the CDR3: TGTGCCAGTAGTATGCTGATCAATCAGCCCCAGCATTTT. Encoded protein: CASSMLINQPQHF.

This clonotype was picked up many times. The V call is TRBV5-1, the J call TRBJ2-1; D ambiguous. Germline V gene sequence: CDR1 SGHRS, CDR2 YFSETQ. CDR3 length equals 15 residues. The ends were cut back, 0 bases at V and 0 bases at J, with 7 bases in the middle. The DNA for the CDR3 is TGCGCCAGCAGCTTGGCCCTTAACTCCTACAATGAGCAGTTCTTC. Protein: CASSLALNSYNEQFF.

This clonotype was seen more than once but under ten times. The V call is TRBV30, the J call TRBJ2-1, with D possibly being TRBD1 (6 bases). This CDR3 is 15 amino acids long. Germline V gene data show CDR1 as GTSNPN and CDR2 as SVGIG (reference sequence). V was shortened by 3 bases and J by 0 bases, with 12 bases between the two germline ends. This CDR3 is CAWSRDTSSYNEQFF. The CDR3 bases are TGTGCCTGGAGCCGGGACACGAGCTCCTACAATGAGCAGTTCTTC.

The V and J genes are TRBV5-5 and TRBJ1-3; D not certain. Germline CDR1 SGHKS, CDR2 YYEKEE (reference sequence). With 4 bases removed from V and 4 bases from J, the gap between germline ends came to 9 bases. The CDR3 covers 13 residues. The CDR3 reads CASSKDLGNTIYF. The CDR3 DNA reads as TGTGCCAGCAGCAAGGACCTGGGAAACACCATATATTTT.

This clonotype was detected ten times or more. J is TRBJ1-1 and V is TRBV6-2 or TRBV6-3; the D is unclear. Germline CDR1 is MNHEY and CDR2 is SVGEGT. Trimming removed 5 bases from V and 5 bases from J, with 12 bases in between. The CDR3 spans 13 residues. This CDR3 reads CASSVLIETEAFF. CDR3 nucleotides: TGTGCCAGCAGTGTACTAATAGAGACTGAAGCTTTCTTT.

V and J are TRBV14 and TRBJ1-5; 7 bases line up with TRBD1. Germline V gene lookup returns CDR1 SGHDN and CDR2 FVKESK. The CDR3 is 16 residues long. V trimming: 2 bases; J trimming: 2 bases; junction bases outside the gene matches: 6. The CDR3 nucleotides are TGTGCCAGCAGCCAAACAACAGGGGATGGCAATCAGCCCCAGCATTTT. Protein: CASSQTTGDGNQPQHF.

The gene calls are TRBV20-1 and TRBJ2-2, with D hard to call. The CDR3 is 13 amino acids. Germline V CDR1 and CDR2: DFQATT, SNEGSKA (reference sequence). Trimming took 8 bases from V and 1 from J, leaving 11 bases between them. CDR3 nucleotides: TGCAGTATCCCTTCTGTGAACACCGGGGAGCTGTTTTTT. This translates into CSIPSVNTGELFF.

This clonotype has ten or more counts. The V call is TRBV2, the J call TRBJ1-2, with D maybe TRBD1 (5 bases). The ends were cut back, 5 bases at V and 5 bases at J, with 12 bases in the middle. Germline V lookup: CDR1 SNHLY, CDR2 FYNNEI. This CDR3 has 13 residues. CDR3 DNA sequence: TGTGCCAGCAGTTTTACTGGGGGGTATGGCTACACCTTC. It specifies CASSFTGGYGYTF.

The chain has TRBV12-3 or TRBV12-4 and TRBJ2-3; 9 nucleotides agree with TRBD2. The CDR3 totals 16 residues. Trimming removed 5 bases from V and 8 bases from J; junction bases left unmatched: 14. DNA for the CDR3: TGTGCCAGCAGTGGGGCCAATAGCGGGGGTTCGGGTACGCAGTATTTT. Translated, it gives CASSGANSGGSGTQYF.

This clonotype was seen only a few times. A much larger clonotype is one base distant, so this may be a read error. The chain combines TRBV12-3 or TRBV12-4 with TRBJ1-1; 7 bases line up with TRBD1. Germline trimming cut 7 bases from V and 1 base from J; bases unmatched to any gene: 3. This CDR3 has 13 residues. In nucleotides, the CDR3 is TGTGCCAGCACCAGACAGGGGAACACTGAAGCTTTCTTT. Residues: CASTRQGNTEAFF.

J is TRBJ2-3 and V is TRBV14, with D perhaps TRBD1 or TRBD2 (5 bases each). The CDR3 length is 16 residues. V gave up 2 bases and J gave up 2 bases, with 14 bases separating them. CDR1 and CDR2 from the germline V gene are SGHDN and FVKESK. CDR3: CASSQRPGRNTDTQYF. As DNA, the CDR3 is TGTGCCAGCAGCCAACGACCGGGACGGAACACAGATACGCAGTATTTT.

The rearrangement links TRBV12-3 or TRBV12-4 to TRBJ1-1; possibly TRBD1 for D (5 bases). CDR3 length: 12 amino acids. V lost 5 bases and J lost 6, with 10 bases in between. The CDR3 reads CASSKQAAEAFF. CDR3 bases: TGTGCCAGCAGTAAACAGGCAGCTGAAGCTTTCTTT.

This clonotype was counted at least ten times. The V call is TRBV5-1, the J call TRBJ2-3, with a weak D call TRBD1 (5 bases). Per germline, CDR1 SGHRS and CDR2 YFSETQ. The CDR3 loop spans 16 amino acids. The ends were cut back, 0 bases at V and 0 bases at J, with 11 bases in the middle. The CDR3 bases are TGCGCCAGCAGCTTGGTGATGGCAGGGAGCACAGATACGCAGTATTTT. This codes for CASSLVMAGSTDTQYF.

This clonotype was observed a few times. The V call is TRBV19, the J call TRBJ1-2; no firm D call. The CDR3 sequence is 12 residues long. The germline V and J ends were trimmed by 6 bases and 7 bases, with 12 bases remaining between them. Germline CDR1 LNHDA, CDR2 SQIVND (reference sequence). The CDR3 bases are TGTGCCAGTAGCCCACCTGGGAGTGGCTACACCTTC. Its translation is CASSPPGSGYTF. Full variable domain (remainder filled in from reference TRBV19 and TRBJ1-2): DGGITQSPKYLFRKEGQNVTLSCEQNLNHDAMYWYRQDPGQGLRLIYYSQIVNDFQKGDIAEGYSVSREKKESFPLTVTSAQKNPTAFYLCASSPPGSGYTFGSGTRLTVV.

This clonotype was recorded many times. J is TRBJ1-6 and V is TRBV7-2; D gene unclear. Trimming removed 3 bases at V and 0 bases at J, with 12 bases between. The CDR3 consists of 17 residues. The germline gives CDR1 SGHTA, CDR2 FQGNSA. CDR3 in amino acids: CASSLDPMSSYNSPLHF. Here the CDR3 DNA reads TGTGCCAGCAGCTTGGACCCCATGAGCTCCTATAATTCACCCCTCCACTTT.

This clonotype was seen a handful of times. J is TRBJ1-1 and V is TRBV19, with unresolved D. V lost 5 bases and J 1 base, leaving 11 bases between the germline ends. The CDR3 runs 14 residues. Germline loops: CDR1 LNHDA, CDR2 SQIVND (reference sequence). DNA of the CDR3: TGTGCCAGTAGTCCTGACAACGGGAACACTGAAGCTTTCTTT. It translates to CASSPDNGNTEAFF.

The table lists this clonotype with a few counts. This chain connects TRBV9 to TRBJ1-2; weak D call: TRBD1 (5 bases). The V gene's germline CDR1 is SGDLS and CDR2 YYNGEE. This CDR3 region has 15 residues. Trimming cost V 4 bases and J 0 bases, with 13 bases left between them. CDR3: CASSQTGTANYGYTF. Here the CDR3 DNA reads TGTGCCAGCAGCCAAACCGGGACGGCTAACTATGGCTACACCTTC.

This clonotype occurred many times. V gene TRBV2 combines with J gene TRBJ1-6; TRBD1 agrees at 7 bases. The trim removed 6 bases at V and 5 bases at J, leaving 4 bases unmatched. This CDR3 has 14 amino acids. Germline loops: CDR1 SNHLY, CDR2 FYNNEI. For the CDR3, the DNA is TGTGCCAGCAGGACAGGGAGGGATAATTCACCCCTCCACTTT. Translation: CASRTGRDNSPLHF.

This clonotype has more than one count but fewer than ten. The chain links TRBV27 to TRBJ2-5; a weak D match, TRBD1 (6 bases). CDR3 size: 16 residues. With 6 bases removed from V and 4 bases from J, the gap between germline ends came to 21 bases. Germline V gene lookup returns CDR1 MNHEY and CDR2 SMNVEV (reference sequence). Written as DNA, the CDR3 is TGTGCCAGCAGGGAGAACAGGGCTAGTCGTCGAGAGACCCAGTACTTC. As protein: CASRENRASRRETQYF.

This clonotype was seen ten or more times. The rearrangement uses TRBV12-3 or TRBV12-4 and TRBJ1-5, with no clear D. Trimming pared 5 bases from V and 5 bases from J, leaving 10 bases between. The CDR3 covers 13 residues. CDR3 DNA sequence: TGTGCCAGCAGTCCCGGTTTAGATCAGCCCCAGCATTTT. As protein: CASSPGLDQPQHF.

This clonotype was picked up many times. The chain employs TRBV7-2 and TRBJ1-5; D is uncertain. V lost 5 bases and J lost 6, with 11 bases in between. CDR3 length: 13 residues. In germline, CDR1 is SGHTA, CDR2 FQGNSA. CDR3 sequence reads: CASSPRALQPQHF. In nucleotides, the CDR3 is TGTGCCAGCAGCCCCCGGGCTCTTCAGCCCCAGCATTTT.

This chain links TRBV19 with TRBJ2-7, with 10 bases that match TRBD2. CDR1 LNHDA and CDR2 SQIVND come from the germline V gene (reference sequence). Unmatched junction bases numbered 22, after V lost 7 bases and J lost 7 bases. CDR3 length equals 18 residues. CDR3 sequence: CASKPEQHRLAGYNEQYF. The CDR3 DNA follows: TGTGCCAGTAAGCCAGAGCAGCATAGACTAGCGGGTTACAATGAGCAGTACTTC.

At least ten counts were recorded for this clonotype. DNA for the CDR3: TGTGCCAGTAGTATGTGGAACACCGGGGAGCTGTTTTTT. Protein product: CASSMWNTGELFF. The J gene is TRBJ2-2, the V gene TRBV19; D is ambiguous. Trimming removed 3 bases from V and 1 base from J, with 3 bases in between. Looked up from germline, CDR1 is LNHDA and CDR2 is SQIVND (reference sequence). The CDR3 runs 13 residues.

This sequence joins TRBV25-1 and TRBJ2-1, with D possibly TRBD2 on 6 matching bases. The V end was cut by 7 bases, the J end by 2 bases, with 21 bases between. The CDR3 spans 17 residues. From germline, CDR1 is MGHDK and CDR2 SYGVNS. CDR3 nucleotides: TGTGCCAGCACAGGTGGTGGGGCGGGGCACACCTACAATGAGCAGTTCTTC. Its translation: CASTGGGAGHTYNEQFF.

In its sample, this clonotype was seen a few times. This chain links TRBV18 with TRBJ1-3; D uncertain. The CDR3 has 15 residues. The ends were cut back, 3 bases at V and 0 bases at J, with 9 bases in the middle. Germline V lookup: CDR1 KGHSH, CDR2 LQKENI. CDR3 coding DNA: TGTGCCAGCTCACCCGACTCTTTCTCTGGAAACACCATATATTTT. Its translation: CASSPDSFSGNTIYF. The variable domain in full, with the rest retrieved from reference TRBV18 and TRBJ1-3, is NAGVMQNPRHLVRRRGQEARLRCSPMKGHSHVYWYRQLPEEGLKFMVYLQKENIIDESGMPKERFSAEFPKEGPSILRIQQVVRGDSAAYFCASSPDSFSGNTIYFGEGSWLTVV.

This clonotype was recorded many times. The chain has TRBV28 and TRBJ2-1; perhaps TRBD1 as D (7 bases). This CDR3 has 17 residues. V lost 4 bases, J lost 5 bases, and 21 bases lay in between. CDR1 is MDHEN, CDR2 SYDVKM, per germline. The CDR3 DNA is TGTGCCAGCAGTTGGGGCAGGGGGGTCTACCCGAACAATGAGCAGTTCTTC. Protein product: CASSWGRGVYPNNEQFF. Full variable domain (remainder filled in from reference TRBV28 and TRBJ2-1): DVKVTQSSRYLVKRTGEKVFLECVQDMDHENMFWYRQDPGLGLRLIYFSYDVKMKEKGDIPEGYSVSREKKERFSLILESASTNQTSMYLCASSWGRGVYPNNEQFFGPGTRLTVL.

This clonotype was seen a few times. The V call is TRBV6-1, the J call TRBJ2-4; D possibly matches TRBD1 or TRBD2 (5 bases each). Trimming removed 6 bases from V and 8 bases from J, with 14 bases in between. This CDR3 is 13 amino acids long. CDR1 and CDR2 (germline): MNHNS, SASEGT. The CDR3 reads CASRWGKEDIQYF. Written as DNA, the CDR3 is TGTGCCAGCAGGTGGGGGAAGGAGGACATTCAGTACTTC.